Listed below are T cell receptor beta chains from one sample, sequenced in a study of blood T cells in healthy people across ages. TCRdb ran MiXCR on the 5' RACE reads and lists one entry per CDR3 protein. The sample carries about 1.5 million distinct CDR3 sequences, approximately 40% recorded once. The sequenced material came from blood. These receptors were obtained from a woman aged 18-29 years in good health. The CDR3 runs from the conserved cysteine through the conserved F or W. Each record gives: D gene, V gene, clone size, CDR3 protein. The D gene is left open where the match is weak. Clone size is not always given. Where it is, it says once, few, many or a class for expanded clones.

TRBD1	TRBV4-2	few	CASSQGGQDAPSSGANVLTF
-	TRBV29-1	-	CSVIGHPEEYEQYF
-	TRBV6-6	few	CASSYRIFEGPTEAFF
-	TRBV3-1	-	CASSQDLREGDGYTF
TRBD1	TRBV7-9	few	CASSIGQGSDTQYF
-	TRBV27	-	CASRDGAYEQYF
-	TRBV6-2/TRBV6-3	few	CASSSGAGNSPLHF
-	TRBV5-6	-	CASSLNIAGSGELFF
-	TRBV7-9	-	CASSLAESSYNGQFF
TRBD2	TRBV3-1	-	CASSQSGRTNEQFF
-	TRBV5-5	-	CASSLVGRSMEQFF
-	TRBV5-1	-	CASSLGFIRDRETQYF
TRBD2	TRBV15	-	CATSQIIAGDYNEQFF
-	TRBV5-6	-	CASSLVGRVNQPQHF
TRBD2	TRBV10-3	-	CAISGLAEDNEQYF
TRBD2	TRBV12-3/TRBV12-4	few	CASSLAGRREQYF
TRBD1	TRBV7-8	many	CASSPGTGANQPQHF
-	TRBV5-1	few	CASSSEQFTDTQYF
-	TRBV2	-	CASRTVSIGYTF
-	TRBV9	few	CASSVGTDPDTQYF
TRBD1	TRBV28	-	CASSVLRDSISLRFEQYF
-	TRBV18	few	CASSPPGKPGLNEQFF
TRBD1	TRBV3-1	-	CASSQGITGGFTEAFF
-	TRBV7-2	few	CASSLGGGWSPLHF
-	TRBV14	once	CASSQGTTKFSTDTQYF
TRBD2	TRBV5-5	-	CASRLRGAQIYEQYF
-	TRBV11-2	-	CASSLDPQGNEQFF
-	TRBV7-2	few	CASSLQTYEQYF
-	TRBV30	-	CAWRSPATYGYTF
-	TRBV3-1	-	CASSLTSGETGNTIYF
TRBD2	TRBV25-1	-	CASSASGLAGYEQFF
-	TRBV7-9	-	CASSASMATDTQYF
TRBD1	TRBV5-4	once	CASSSRGGEAFF
TRBD1	TRBV10-3	few	CAISEPQGGIPSYGYTF
TRBD2	TRBV5-1	many	CASSRAGGASTDTQYF
TRBD1	TRBV19	-	CASSARTGSGYEQYF
TRBD1	TRBV5-1	-	CASSFETGTNQPQHF